This entry concerns a single T cell receptor beta chain. These data originate in a study of blood T cell repertoires in COVID-19. Across the study: From the United States, Italy and Spain came samples of acute and convalescent COVID-19.

The CDR3 runs to 15 residues. Trimming removed 3 bases from V and 5 bases from J; junction bases left unmatched: 9. Germline V CDR1 and CDR2: SGDLS, YYNGEE. Assay: immunoSEQ multiplex PCR; the TCRdb copy retains only in-frame clones and omits some. The sample shows 340,000 or so clones, about nine tenths of them seen only once. Sample: peripheral blood. The V and J genes are TRBV9 and TRBJ2-5; 8 positions match TRBD1. This receptor was obtained from a man aged 50-60 years with active or convalescent COVID-19. The CDR3 DNA sequence: TGTGCCAGCAGCGCGGACAGGGAGGCTCGGGAGACCCAGTACTTC. Protein sequence: CASSADREARETQYF.